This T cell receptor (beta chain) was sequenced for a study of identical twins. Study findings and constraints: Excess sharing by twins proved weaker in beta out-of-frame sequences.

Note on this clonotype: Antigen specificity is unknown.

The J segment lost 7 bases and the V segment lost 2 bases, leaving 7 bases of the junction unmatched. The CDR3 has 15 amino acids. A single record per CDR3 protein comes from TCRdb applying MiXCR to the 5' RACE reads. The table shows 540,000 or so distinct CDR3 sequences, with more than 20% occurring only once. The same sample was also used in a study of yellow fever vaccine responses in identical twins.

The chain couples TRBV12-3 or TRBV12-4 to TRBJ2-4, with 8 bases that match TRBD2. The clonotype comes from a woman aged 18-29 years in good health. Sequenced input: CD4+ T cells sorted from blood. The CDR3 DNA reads TGTGCCAGCAGTTTAAGGGAGACGGGGGGGAACATTCAGTACTTC. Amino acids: CASSLRETGGNIQYF.